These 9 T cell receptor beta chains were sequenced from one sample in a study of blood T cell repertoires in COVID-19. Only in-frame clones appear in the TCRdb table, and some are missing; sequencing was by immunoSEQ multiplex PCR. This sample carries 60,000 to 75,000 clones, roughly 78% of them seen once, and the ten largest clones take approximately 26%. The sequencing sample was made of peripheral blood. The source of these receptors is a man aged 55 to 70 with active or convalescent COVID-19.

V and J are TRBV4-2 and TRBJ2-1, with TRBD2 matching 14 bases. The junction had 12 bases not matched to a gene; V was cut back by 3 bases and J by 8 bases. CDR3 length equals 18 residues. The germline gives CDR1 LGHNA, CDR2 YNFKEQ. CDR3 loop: CASSQRKGTSGGMYEQFF. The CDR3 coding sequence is TGTGCCAGCAGCCAGCGCAAAGGGACTAGCGGGGGAATGTATGAGCAGTTCTTC.

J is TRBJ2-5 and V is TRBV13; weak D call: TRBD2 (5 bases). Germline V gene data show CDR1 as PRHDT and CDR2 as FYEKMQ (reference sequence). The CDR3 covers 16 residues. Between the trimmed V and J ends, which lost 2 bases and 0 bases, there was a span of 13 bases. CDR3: CASSLSGRRYQETQYF. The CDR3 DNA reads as TGTGCCAGCAGCTTAAGCGGACGGAGGTACCAAGAGACCCAGTACTTC.

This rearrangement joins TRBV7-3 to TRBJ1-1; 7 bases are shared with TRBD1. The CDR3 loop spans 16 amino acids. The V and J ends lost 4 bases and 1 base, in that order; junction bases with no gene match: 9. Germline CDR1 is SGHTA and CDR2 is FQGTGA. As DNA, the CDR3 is TGTGCCAGCAGCTCCTACGACAGGGCTGGGAACACTGAAGCTTTCTTT. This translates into CASSSYDRAGNTEAFF.

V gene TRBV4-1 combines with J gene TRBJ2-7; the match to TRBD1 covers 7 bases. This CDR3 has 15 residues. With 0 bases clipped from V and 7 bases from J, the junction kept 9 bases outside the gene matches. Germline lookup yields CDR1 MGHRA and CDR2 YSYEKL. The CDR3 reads CASSQEDRLDGEQYF. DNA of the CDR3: TGCGCCAGCAGCCAAGAGGACAGGTTGGACGGGGAGCAGTACTTC.

The CDR3 is CASSPSTGVYSPLHF. DNA for the CDR3: TGTGCCAGCAGCCCAAGTACGGGGGTCTATTCACCCCTCCACTTT. The chain couples TRBV7-8 to TRBJ1-6; a possible D gene is TRBD1 (5 bases). Germline V gene sequence: CDR1 SGHVS, CDR2 FQNEAQ. This CDR3 is 15 amino acids long. Trimming took off 5 bases at V and 8 bases at J, with 16 bases between the two ends.

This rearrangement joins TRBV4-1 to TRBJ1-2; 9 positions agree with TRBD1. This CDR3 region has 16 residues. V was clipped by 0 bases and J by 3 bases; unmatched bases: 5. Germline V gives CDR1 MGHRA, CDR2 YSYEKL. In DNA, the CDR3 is TGCGCCAGCAGCCAAGAACAGGGGGCGGCAGACTATGGCTACACCTTC. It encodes CASSQEQGAADYGYTF.

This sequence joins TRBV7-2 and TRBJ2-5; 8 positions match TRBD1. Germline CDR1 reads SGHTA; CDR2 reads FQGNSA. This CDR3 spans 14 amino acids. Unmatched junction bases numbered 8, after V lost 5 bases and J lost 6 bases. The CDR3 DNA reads TGTGCCAGCAGCACCCGGACAGGGCGGCAGACCCAGTACTTC. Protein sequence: CASSTRTGRQTQYF.

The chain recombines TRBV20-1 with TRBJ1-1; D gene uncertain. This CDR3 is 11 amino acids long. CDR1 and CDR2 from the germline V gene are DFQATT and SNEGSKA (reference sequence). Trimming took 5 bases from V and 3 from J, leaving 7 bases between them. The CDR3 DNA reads TGCAGTGCTCTTTTTTACACTGAAGCTTTCTTT. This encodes CSALFYTEAFF.

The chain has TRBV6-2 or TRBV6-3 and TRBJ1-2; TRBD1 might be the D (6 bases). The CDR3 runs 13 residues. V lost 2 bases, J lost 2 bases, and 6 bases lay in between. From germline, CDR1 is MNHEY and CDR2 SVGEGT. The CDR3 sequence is CASSYTGNYGYTF. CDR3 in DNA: TGTGCCAGCAGTTACACAGGGAACTATGGCTACACCTTC.